This is a list of T cell receptor beta chains from one sample in a study of CD8 T cells in Susac syndrome. Each CDR3 protein is one row after TCRdb ran MiXCR on the immunoSEQ multiplex PCR reads. Among around 170,000 distinct CDR3 sequences listed, about 95% were seen once. Sample: CD8+ T cells from PBMCs. Every receptor here comes from a human donor with Susac syndrome. The CDR3 runs from the conserved cysteine through the conserved F or W.

v_call cdr3_aa
TRBV4-1 CASSRGPLATTYEQYF
TRBV5-1 CASSLGPGITF
TRBV11-2 CASSITGTGGYPQHF
TRBV6-5 CASSYLGGYGYTF
TRBV6-6 CASSDSDNEQFF
TRBV20-1 CSARRTGTLNQPQHF
TRBV20-1 CSAPTEFYGYTF
TRBV13 CASRAGQETQYF
TRBV7-9 CASSLTGQITYEQYF
TRBV9 CASSVSGGPLNEQYF
TRBV6-6 CASSSKLVFEQYF
TRBV7-8 CASSLASGSTYEQYF
TRBV20-1 CSATGQTSSSYNEQFF
TRBV9 CASSVAGDVRTGELFF
TRBV28 CASSPAEESYEQYF
TRBV9 CASSPQLADNEQFF
TRBV19 CASSIGGSFSEQFF
TRBV6-1 CASSPHRQDGYSNQPQHF
TRBV2 CASKWDRGNEQFF
TRBV5-6 CASSLDQGYEQYF
TRBV6-1 CASGQHSGNTIYF
TRBV5-1 CASSFQGGEETQYF
TRBV2 CASSESQGRGLGQETQYF
TRBV12-3/TRBV12-4 CATSSSASLQETQYF
TRBV7-8 CASSGSEVFYEQYF
TRBV20-1 CSARDPGRPSSYNEQFF
TRBV20-1 CSVPTGLAGGIVDEGTDTQYF